The 21 T cell receptor beta chains listed next were all sequenced from one sample in a study of T cell responses to AZD1222 COVID-19 vaccine. Some clones are missing from TCRdb's copy, which holds only in-frame ones; the method was immunoSEQ multiplex PCR. The data show roughly 99,000 clones, roughly 90% seen once. The sequences come from peripheral blood, collected 28 days after the second AZD1222 dose. Receptors were obtained from an adult who received the AZD1222 COVID-19 vaccine.

V is TRBV5-1 and J is TRBJ2-7; 9 nucleotides align to TRBD2. The CDR3 is made up of 16 amino acids. V lost 2 bases to trimming and J lost 0 bases; unmatched junction nucleotides: 6. CDR1 SGHRS and CDR2 YFSETQ come from the germline V gene. The CDR3 loop reads CASSFRPSGTSYEQYF. CDR3 nucleotide sequence: TGCGCCAGCAGCTTTCGTCCTAGCGGGACCTCCTACGAGCAGTACTTC.

The rearrangement joins TRBV19 to TRBJ1-1, with TRBD1 matching 9 bases. Germline-derived CDR1 and CDR2 are LNHDA and SQIVND (reference sequence). The CDR3 consists of 14 residues. V lost 6 bases to trimming and J lost 5 bases; unmatched junction nucleotides: 7. For the CDR3, the DNA is TGTGCCAGTAGCATATCGACAGGGGGTACTGAAGCTTTCTTT. It translates to CASSISTGGTEAFF. The full variable domain, its missing parts supplied by reference TRBV19 and TRBJ1-1, is DGGITQSPKYLFRKEGQNVTLSCEQNLNHDAMYWYRQDPGQGLRLIYYSQIVNDFQKGDIAEGYSVSREKKESFPLTVTSAQKNPTAFYLCASSISTGGTEAFFGQGTRLTVV.

The chain's CDR3 is CASSLERGYGYTF. As DNA, the CDR3 is TGTGCCAGCAGCTTAGAGCGAGGTTATGGCTACACCTTC. The chain links TRBV7-2 to TRBJ1-2; D unclear. Germline CDR1 reads SGHTA; CDR2 reads FQGNSA. CDR3 length equals 13 residues. V was trimmed by 1 base and J by 5 bases, leaving 8 bases between them.

This rearrangement joins TRBV29-1 to TRBJ2-2; perhaps TRBD1 as D (5 bases). The V end lost 1 base, the J end lost 1 base, and 7 bases lay between the germline ends. The CDR3 contains 14 residues. Germline lookup yields CDR1 SQVTM and CDR2 ANQGSEA. The chain's CDR3 is CSVEVQGNTGELFF. Written as DNA, the CDR3 is TGCAGCGTTGAAGTTCAGGGGAACACCGGGGAGCTGTTTTTT.

This clone was observed once. The rearrangement links TRBV19 to TRBJ2-7, with D possibly being TRBD2 (5 bases). The CDR3 spans 12 residues. Per germline, CDR1 LNHDA and CDR2 SQIVND (reference sequence). Trimming took 3 bases from V and 3 from J, leaving 6 bases between them. The CDR3 is CASSIEGYEQYF. The CDR3, as DNA: TGTGCCAGTAGTATTGAGGGCTACGAGCAGTACTTC.

The chain employs TRBV4-2 and TRBJ2-7, with D perhaps matching TRBD2 (5 bases). CDR1 is LGHNA and CDR2 is YNFKEQ in the germline V gene. Trimming pared 3 bases from V and 3 bases from J, leaving 12 bases between. The CDR3 is made up of 14 amino acids. Here the CDR3 reads CASSQDDGNYEQYF. The CDR3 nucleotides read TGTGCCAGCAGCCAGGATGACGGGAACTACGAGCAGTACTTC.

The rearrangement joins TRBV6-1 to TRBJ1-2, with D possibly matching TRBD1 (5 bases). Trimming shortened V by 2 bases and J by 6 bases, and 19 bases separated the two germline ends. Looked up from germline, CDR1 is MNHNS and CDR2 is SASEGT. This CDR3 region has 16 residues. DNA of the CDR3: TGTGCCAGCAGTGAACGTTTAGGGGCCCCCGCGGATGGCTACACCTTC. This sequence encodes CASSERLGAPADGYTF.

This sequence joins TRBV18 and TRBJ1-5; the D is unclear. CDR1 is KGHSH and CDR2 is LQKENI in the germline V gene. CDR3 size: 14 residues. V lost 3 bases and J lost 4, with 10 bases in between. CDR3 region: CASSPVDGNQPQHF. The CDR3 region has the DNA TGTGCCAGCTCACCGGTCGACGGTAATCAGCCCCAGCATTTT.

The rearrangement links TRBV2 to TRBJ1-2; D is unresolved. In germline, CDR1 is SNHLY, CDR2 FYNNEI. Trimming took off 1 base at V and 0 bases at J, with 6 bases between the two ends. This CDR3 is 14 amino acids long. The CDR3 region is CASSEGPANYGYTF. The CDR3 DNA follows: TGTGCCAGCAGTGAAGGACCAGCTAACTATGGCTACACCTTC. Supplemented by reference TRBV2 and TRBJ1-2, the full variable domain reads EPEVTQTPSHQVTQMGQEVILRCVPISNHLYFYWYRQILGQKVEFLVSFYNNEISEKSEIFDDQFSVERPDGSNFTLKIRSTKLEDSAMYFCASSEGPANYGYTFGSGTRLTVV.

The V and J genes are TRBV9 and TRBJ2-2; D remains ambiguous. Between the trimmed V and J ends, which lost 4 bases and 6 bases, there was a span of 10 bases. CDR1 and CDR2 (germline): SGDLS, YYNGEE. The CDR3 runs 13 residues. The CDR3 reads CASSPRPSGELFF. DNA for the CDR3: TGTGCCAGCAGCCCACGACCGTCCGGGGAGCTGTTTTTT.

This clone was counted only a few times. V is TRBV6-5 and J is TRBJ1-2; possibly TRBD1 for D (5 bases). The CDR3 length is 15 residues. Germline lookup yields CDR1 MNHEY and CDR2 SVGAGI. Between the trimmed V and J ends, which lost 6 bases and 4 bases, there was a span of 18 bases. The CDR3 nucleotides are TGTGCCAGCAGCCGCACCAAGTCCGACAGCTATGGCTACACCTTC. Amino acid sequence: CASSRTKSDSYGYTF.

This clone came up once. The chain uses TRBV6-2 or TRBV6-3 and TRBJ2-1, with TRBD2 identical over 10 bases. Trimming removed 8 bases from V and 7 bases from J; junction bases left unmatched: 11. The CDR3 extends over 15 amino acids. CDR1 is MNHEY, CDR2 SVGEGT, per germline. CDR3 in amino acids: CASRRAASGGNEQFF. The DNA of the CDR3 is TGTGCCAGCCGCCGGGCGGCTAGCGGGGGAAATGAGCAGTTCTTC.

In nucleotides, the CDR3 is TGTGCCAGCAATACAGGGACAAATTCACCCCTCCACTTT. It encodes CASNTGTNSPLHF. V usage is TRBV12-3 or TRBV12-4 and J usage is TRBJ1-6; tentative D call: TRBD1 (6 bases). With 7 bases removed from V and 7 bases from J, the gap between germline ends came to 11 bases. The CDR3 runs to 13 residues.

The rearrangement joins TRBV7-9 to TRBJ2-1, with D uncertain. The CDR3 has 14 residues. Germline V lookup: CDR1 SEHNR, CDR2 FQNEAQ (reference sequence). The CDR3, as DNA: TGTGGCGCCTTCGGGCAGGCCTCGAGAGATGAGCAGTTCTTC. This encodes CGAFGQASRDEQFF.

This clone has only one observation. The chain carries TRBV3-1 (or the pseudogene TRBV3-2) and TRBJ2-5, with TRBD2 matching over 7 bases. The length of the CDR3 is 14 residues. V lost 3 bases, J lost 5 bases, and 6 bases stayed unmatched. CDR1 and CDR2 from the germline V gene are LGHDT and YNNKEL (reference sequence). Written as DNA, the CDR3 is TGTGCCAGCAGCCACGTGGTCGGGGGGGAGACCCAGTACTTC. It is translated as CASSHVVGGETQYF.

This clone came up a few times. This chain uses TRBV30 with TRBJ1-5; D perhaps matches TRBD1 (5 bases). Germline assignment: CDR1 GTSNPN and CDR2 SVGIG (reference sequence). The CDR3 covers 13 residues. V was trimmed by 4 bases and J by 0 bases, leaving 7 bases between them. CDR3 residues: CAWNRYSNQPQHF. The CDR3 region has the DNA TGTGCCTGGAACAGGTATAGCAATCAGCCCCAGCATTTT.

The genes are TRBV7-9 and TRBJ2-7; D is undetermined. Germline V gives CDR1 SEHNR, CDR2 FQNEAQ (reference sequence). There are 11 residues in the CDR3. The V and J ends lost 5 bases and 3 bases respectively, with 5 bases between them. The CDR3 spells CASSQDYEQYF. The CDR3, as DNA: TGTGCCAGCAGCCAGGACTACGAGCAGTACTTC.

The chain joins TRBV10-2 to TRBJ1-5, with a possible D match to TRBD1 (5 bases). CDR3 length: 13 residues. CDR1 is WSHSY, CDR2 SAAADI, per germline. V shed 5 bases and J shed 5 bases, with 10 bases lying between them. DNA of the CDR3: TGCGCCAGCAGTTGGCAGGGACATCAGCCCCAGCATTTT. It encodes CASSWQGHQPQHF.

The chain couples TRBV7-9 to TRBJ2-7, with 14 bases matching TRBD2. V lost 5 bases to trimming and J lost 7 bases; unmatched junction nucleotides: 10. Germline loops: CDR1 SEHNR, CDR2 FQNEAQ (reference sequence). The CDR3 covers 16 residues. The CDR3: CASSTTGLAGVVEQYF. CDR3 DNA sequence: TGTGCCAGCAGCACAACGGGACTAGCGGGAGTTGTTGAGCAGTACTTC.

V and J are TRBV25-1 and TRBJ2-1; 14 nucleotides line up with TRBD2. Germline V gene data show CDR1 as MGHDK and CDR2 as SYGVNS. This CDR3 contains 15 residues. V trimming: 10 bases; J trimming: 9 bases; junction bases outside the gene matches: 11. CDR3 amino acids: CATTHGTSGSGEQFF. CDR3 DNA: TGTGCCACTACCCATGGGACTAGCGGGAGCGGTGAGCAGTTCTTC.

The chain has TRBV5-4 and TRBJ1-6, with 10 nucleotides matching TRBD1. The CDR3 contains 16 residues. Germline V gene sequence: CDR1 SGHNT, CDR2 YYREEE (reference sequence). Germline trimming cut 0 bases from V and 9 bases from J; bases unmatched to any gene: 6. CDR3: CASSLDDRGRFSPLHF. CDR3 DNA: TGTGCCAGCAGCTTGGACGACAGGGGGCGGTTTTCACCCCTCCACTTT. The entire variable domain, with the rest obtained from reference TRBV5-4 and TRBJ1-6, is as follows: ETGVTQSPTHLIKTRGQQVTLRCSSQSGHNTVSWYQQALGQGPQFIFQYYREEENGRGNFPPRFSGLQFPNYSSELNVNALELDDSALYLCASSLDDRGRFSPLHFGNGTRLTVT.